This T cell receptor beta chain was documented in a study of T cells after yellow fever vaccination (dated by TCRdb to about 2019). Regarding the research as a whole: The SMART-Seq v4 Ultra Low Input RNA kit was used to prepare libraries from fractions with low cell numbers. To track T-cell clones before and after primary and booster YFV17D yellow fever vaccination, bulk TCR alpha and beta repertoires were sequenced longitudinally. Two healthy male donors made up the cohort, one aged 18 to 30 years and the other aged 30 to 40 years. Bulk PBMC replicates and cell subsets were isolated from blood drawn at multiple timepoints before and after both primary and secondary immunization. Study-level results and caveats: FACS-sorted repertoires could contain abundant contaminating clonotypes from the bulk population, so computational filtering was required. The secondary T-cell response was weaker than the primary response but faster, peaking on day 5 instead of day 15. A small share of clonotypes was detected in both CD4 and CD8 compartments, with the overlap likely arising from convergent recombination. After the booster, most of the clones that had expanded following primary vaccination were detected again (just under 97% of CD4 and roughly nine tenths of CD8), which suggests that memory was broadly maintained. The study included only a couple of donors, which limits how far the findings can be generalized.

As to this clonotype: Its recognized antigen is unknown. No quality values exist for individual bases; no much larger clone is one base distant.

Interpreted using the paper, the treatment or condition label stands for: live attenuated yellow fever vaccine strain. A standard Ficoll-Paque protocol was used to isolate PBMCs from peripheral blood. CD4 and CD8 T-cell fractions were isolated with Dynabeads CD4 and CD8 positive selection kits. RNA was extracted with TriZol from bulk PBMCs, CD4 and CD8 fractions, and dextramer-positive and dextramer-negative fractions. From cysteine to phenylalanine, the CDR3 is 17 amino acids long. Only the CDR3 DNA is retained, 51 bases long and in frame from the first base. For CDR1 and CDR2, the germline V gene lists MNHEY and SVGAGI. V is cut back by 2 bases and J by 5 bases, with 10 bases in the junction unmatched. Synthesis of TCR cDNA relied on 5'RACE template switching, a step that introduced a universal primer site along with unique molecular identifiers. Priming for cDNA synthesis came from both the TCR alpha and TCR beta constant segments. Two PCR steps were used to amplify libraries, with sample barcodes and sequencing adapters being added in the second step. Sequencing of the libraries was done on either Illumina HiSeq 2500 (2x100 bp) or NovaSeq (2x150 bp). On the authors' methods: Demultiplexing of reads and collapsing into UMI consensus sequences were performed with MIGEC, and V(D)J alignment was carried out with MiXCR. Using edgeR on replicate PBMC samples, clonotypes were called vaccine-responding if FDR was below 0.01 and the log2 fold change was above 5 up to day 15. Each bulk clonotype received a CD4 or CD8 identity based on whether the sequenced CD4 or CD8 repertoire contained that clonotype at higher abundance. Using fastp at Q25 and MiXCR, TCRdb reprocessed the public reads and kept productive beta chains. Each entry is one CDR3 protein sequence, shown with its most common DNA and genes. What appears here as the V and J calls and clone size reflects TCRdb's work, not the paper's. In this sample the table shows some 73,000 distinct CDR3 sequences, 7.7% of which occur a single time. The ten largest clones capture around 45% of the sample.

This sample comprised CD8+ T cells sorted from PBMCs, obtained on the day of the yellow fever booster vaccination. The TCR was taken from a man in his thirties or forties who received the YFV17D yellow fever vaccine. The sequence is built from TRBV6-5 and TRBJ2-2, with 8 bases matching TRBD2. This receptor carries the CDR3 CASSYVASGFRTGELFF. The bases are TGTGCCAGCAGTTACGTGGCTAGCGGGTTTCGGACCGGGGAGCTGTTTTTT.